The 24 T cell receptor beta chains below were found in one sample sequenced in a study of vaccination effects on CD4 cells after COVID-19. What these receptors recognize is not known. Repertoires were generated with immunoSEQ multiplex PCR, while TCRdb's copy carries only in-frame clones and drops some. The sample carries fewer than 40,000 clones, 74% recorded once. The authors isolated CD4+ T cells after 9 to 10 days of culture. Participants were vaccinated with two doses of either the BNT162b2 or mRNA-1273 vaccine. The source was CD4+ T cells from PBMCs cultured without peptide, collected after COVID-19 vaccination. These receptors were taken from a human donor who received a COVID-19 vaccine.

The V call is TRBV12-5, the J call TRBJ2-7; TRBD1 matches at 10 bases. Unmatched junction bases numbered 6, after V lost 2 bases and J lost 2 bases. Per germline, CDR1 LGHNT and CDR2 FRNRAP. The CDR3 totals 16 residues. DNA of the CDR3: TGTGCTAGTGGTTTGCCCCCGGGACAGGGGCCCTACGAGCAGTACTTC. This encodes CASGLPPGQGPYEQYF.

This chain uses TRBV7-9 with TRBJ2-3; 7 bases fit TRBD2. The junction had 2 bases not matched to a gene; V was cut back by 5 bases and J by 6 bases. The CDR3 length is 12 residues. Per the germline V gene, CDR1 is SEHNR and CDR2 is FQNEAQ (reference sequence). The CDR3 region is CASSPGGDTQYF. The CDR3 nucleotides are TGTGCCAGCAGCCCCGGGGGGGATACGCAGTATTTT.

V is TRBV7-2 and J is TRBJ1-6, with 9 bases fitting TRBD1. Germline assignment: CDR1 SGHTA and CDR2 FQGNSA. After removal of 1 base from V and 12 bases from J, the junction contained 4 bases not matched to a gene. The CDR3 extends over 14 amino acids. CDR3 sequence reads: CASSLGQGERPLHF. CDR3 sequence (DNA): TGTGCCAGCAGCTTAGGACAGGGGGAGCGACCCCTCCACTTT. Using reference TRBV7-2 and TRBJ1-6 for the parts outside the CDR3, the full variable domain is GAGVSQSPSNKVTEKGKDVELRCDPISGHTALYWYRQSLGQGLEFLIYFQGNSAPDKSGLPSDRFSAERTGGSVSTLTIQRTQQEDSAVYLCASSLGQGERPLHFGNGTRLTVT.

The J gene is TRBJ1-5, the V gene TRBV12-3 or TRBV12-4; D gene ambiguous. V was clipped by 1 base and J by 7 bases, with 8 bases between them. The CDR3 covers 13 residues. CDR3 nucleotide sequence: TGTGCCAGCAGTTTAGGGTCGGTCCAGCCCCAGCATTTT. Translation: CASSLGSVQPQHF.

The chain combines TRBV12-3 or TRBV12-4 with TRBJ2-2; no clear D. Trimming took 8 bases from V and 2 from J, leaving 9 bases between them. CDR3 size: 13 residues. The CDR3 nucleotides are TGTGCCAGCGATACAGATAACACCGGGGAGCTGTTTTTT. Translation: CASDTDNTGELFF.

This chain links TRBV5-1 with TRBJ2-7; TRBD2 matches 8 bases. The V and J ends lost 0 bases and 5 bases, in that order; junction bases with no gene match: 7. CDR1 is SGHRS, CDR2 YFSETQ, per germline. The CDR3 sequence is 15 residues long. In DNA, the CDR3 is TGCGCCAGCAGCTTGGGTGGGACTAGTCACCACGAGCAGTACTTC. This codes for CASSLGGTSHHEQYF.

The V gene is TRBV3-1 (or the pseudogene TRBV3-2), the J gene TRBJ2-7, with 7 bases fitting TRBD1. Germline lookup yields CDR1 LGHDT and CDR2 YNNKEL (reference sequence). This CDR3 comprises 13 residues. After removal of 1 base from V and 6 bases from J, the junction contained 3 bases not matched to a gene. This CDR3 is CASSQVRTGEQYF. The CDR3 nucleotides read TGTGCCAGCAGCCAAGTCCGGACAGGCGAGCAGTACTTC.

This rearrangement joins TRBV5-4 to TRBJ2-5, with TRBD2 matching 8 bases. The CDR3 consists of 15 residues. Germline V lookup: CDR1 SGHNT, CDR2 YYREEE (reference sequence). V lost 2 bases to trimming and J lost 5 bases; unmatched junction nucleotides: 8. CDR3 bases: TGTGCCAGCAGCTTAAGCGGGAGCGGTAGGGAGACCCAGTACTTC. Protein product: CASSLSGSGRETQYF. Full variable domain (rest looked up from reference TRBV5-4 and TRBJ2-5): ETGVTQSPTHLIKTRGQQVTLRCSSQSGHNTVSWYQQALGQGPQFIFQYYREEENGRGNFPPRFSGLQFPNYSSELNVNALELDDSALYLCASSLSGSGRETQYFGPGTRLLVL.

The chain combines TRBV7-8 with TRBJ1-5, with unresolved D. The CDR3 has 12 residues. CDR1 and CDR2 from the germline V gene are SGHVS and FQNEAQ. V lost 0 bases, J lost 12 bases, and 9 bases lay in between. The CDR3 reads CASSLALGHQHF. The CDR3 DNA reads TGTGCCAGCAGCTTAGCTCTCGGCCACCAGCATTTT.

The chain employs TRBV7-9 and TRBJ2-2; a weak D match, TRBD2 (6 bases). The V gene lost 5 bases and the J gene lost 7 bases, with 11 bases spanning the gap. Germline V gene lookup returns CDR1 SEHNR and CDR2 FQNEAQ (reference sequence). The CDR3 length is 13 residues. The chain's CDR3 is CASSLFGGGELFF. In DNA form, the CDR3 reads TGTGCCAGCAGCCTCTTCGGGGGCGGGGAGCTGTTTTTT.

V usage is TRBV5-4 and J usage is TRBJ2-3; 10 positions agree with TRBD2. V lost 3 bases to trimming and J lost 4 bases; unmatched junction nucleotides: 11. The CDR3 spans 17 residues. CDR1 is SGHNT and CDR2 is YYREEE in the germline V gene (reference sequence). CDR3 sequence (DNA): TGTGCCAGCAGCTACCGGACTAGCGGATATGGGGCAGATACGCAGTATTTT. It codes for CASSYRTSGYGADTQYF.

The table lists this clone with a count of one. The chain joins TRBV10-3 to TRBJ1-1; D unresolved. The germline V gene encodes CDR1 ENHRY and CDR2 SYGVKD. V was cut by 4 bases and J by 2 bases, with 8 bases left in between. The CDR3 loop spans 13 amino acids. CDR3 in amino acids: CAISAQVNTEAFF. DNA of the CDR3: TGTGCCATCAGTGCGCAGGTAAACACTGAAGCTTTCTTT.

V usage is TRBV5-5 and J usage is TRBJ2-7; D not resolved. The CDR3 contains 15 residues. The V gene's germline CDR1 is SGHKS and CDR2 YYEKEE (reference sequence). The germline V and J ends were trimmed by 4 bases and 3 bases, with 17 bases remaining between them. CDR3 nucleotide sequence: TGTGCCAGCAGCCAGGCACCGAGGCAGGACTACGAGCAGTACTTC. Its translation: CASSQAPRQDYEQYF.

V gene TRBV30 combines with J gene TRBJ1-2; D may be TRBD1 (6 bases). Looked up from germline, CDR1 is GTSNPN and CDR2 is SVGIG (reference sequence). CDR3 length: 13 residues. Trimming pared 2 bases from V and 7 bases from J, leaving 14 bases between. The CDR3 spells CAWSRVQGLGYTF. CDR3 sequence (DNA): TGTGCCTGGAGTAGGGTCCAGGGGCTTGGCTACACCTTC.

The chain employs TRBV29-1 and TRBJ2-3; 11 bases align to TRBD1. The ends lost 4 bases at V and 4 bases at J; junction bases unmatched: 4. There are 14 residues in the CDR3. Per the germline V gene, CDR1 is SQVTM and CDR2 is ANQGSEA. Here the CDR3 reads CSVADRGLADTQYF. The DNA for the CDR3 is TGCAGCGTTGCGGACAGGGGGCTTGCAGATACGCAGTATTTT.

The genes are TRBV24-1 and TRBJ2-1, with D unresolved. Germline V gene lookup returns CDR1 KGHDR and CDR2 SFDVKD. Trimming took off 3 bases at V and 8 bases at J, with 7 bases between the two ends. The CDR3 runs to 12 residues. The CDR3 sequence is CATSDSLHEQFF. CDR3 DNA: TGTGCCACCAGTGATAGTCTCCATGAGCAGTTCTTC.

This rearrangement joins TRBV7-2 to TRBJ1-5; 7 nucleotides line up with TRBD1. Germline CDR1 is SGHTA and CDR2 is FQGNSA. This CDR3 is 13 amino acids long. The J segment lost 5 bases and the V segment lost 4 bases, leaving 2 bases of the junction unmatched. This CDR3 reads CASSSRGDQPQHF. In nucleotides, the CDR3 is TGTGCCAGCAGCTCCAGGGGGGATCAGCCCCAGCATTTT.

The CDR3 coding sequence is TGCGCCAGCAGCCAGGTAGTTCACTACGGTTCCAAAAACATTCAGTACTTC. Encoded protein: CASSQVVHYGSKNIQYF. The V and J genes are TRBV4-1 and TRBJ2-4; D remains ambiguous. Between the trimmed V and J ends, which lost 3 bases and 2 bases, there was a span of 17 bases. Germline values: CDR1 MGHRA, CDR2 YSYEKL. This CDR3 is 17 amino acids long.

The V call is TRBV29-1, the J call TRBJ1-2; 7 bases are a match to TRBD1. The CDR3 contains 12 residues. V lost 6 bases and J lost 8; bases outside the gene matches: 9. The germline CDR1 and CDR2 sequences are SQVTM and ANQGSEA. The CDR3 coding sequence is TGCAGCGTGTACACCACAGGGGAGGGCTACACCTTC. Encoded protein: CSVYTTGEGYTF. Variable domain in full (rest from reference TRBV29-1 and TRBJ1-2): SAVISQKPSRDICQRGTSLTIQCQVDSQVTMMFWYRQQPGQSLTLIATANQGSEATYESGFVIDKFPISRPNLTFSTLTVSNMSPEDSSIYLCSVYTTGEGYTFGSGTRLTVV.

This chain links TRBV7-9 with TRBJ2-2; TRBD1 matches at 9 bases. Germline CDR1 and CDR2: SEHNR and FQNEAQ (reference sequence). The CDR3 covers 22 residues. Trimming took 5 bases from V and 3 from J; bases not matched to a gene: 25. In DNA form, the CDR3 reads TGTGCCAGCAGCAACCCGTCGGGGGACAGGGTAAGGTCGTACATGTACACCGGGGAGCTGTTTTTT. Protein: CASSNPSGDRVRSYMYTGELFF.

The CDR3 DNA sequence: TGTGCCAGCAGGGCCGGGTCTCGACCTAAAGCTTTCTTT. Its translation: CASRAGSRPKAFF. The gene calls are TRBV12-3 or TRBV12-4 and TRBJ1-1; no definite D call. CDR3 length equals 13 residues. The V end was cut by 6 bases, the J end by 9 bases, with 17 bases between.

The chain couples TRBV6-1 to TRBJ1-1, with D possibly matching TRBD1 (6 bases). Germline V lookup: CDR1 MNHNS, CDR2 SASEGT. Trimming pared 3 bases from V and 0 bases from J, leaving 17 bases between. The CDR3 has 17 residues. The CDR3 nucleotides are TGTGCCAGCAGTGATAAAACAGGGAACGTGATGAACACTGAAGCTTTCTTT. Its protein product is CASSDKTGNVMNTEAFF.

The chain combines TRBV18 with TRBJ1-2; 9 nucleotides match TRBD1. Per the germline V gene, CDR1 is KGHSH and CDR2 is LQKENI. This CDR3 is 16 amino acids long. Trimming cost V 3 bases and J 0 bases; bases outside gene matches: 5. The CDR3 DNA is TGTGCCAGCTCACCCCCCGGGACAGGGTCTAACTATGGCTACACCTTC. It translates to CASSPPGTGSNYGYTF.

This clone was counted once. The V gene is TRBV5-5, the J gene TRBJ1-1; perhaps TRBD1 as D (6 bases). The V gene's germline CDR1 is SGHKS and CDR2 YYEKEE (reference sequence). CDR3 size: 14 residues. Between the trimmed V and J ends, which lost 0 bases and 8 bases, there was a span of 14 bases. The CDR3 sequence: CASSLGGAAPEAFF. CDR3 in DNA: TGTGCCAGCAGCTTGGGGGGGGCAGCCCCCGAAGCTTTCTTT.